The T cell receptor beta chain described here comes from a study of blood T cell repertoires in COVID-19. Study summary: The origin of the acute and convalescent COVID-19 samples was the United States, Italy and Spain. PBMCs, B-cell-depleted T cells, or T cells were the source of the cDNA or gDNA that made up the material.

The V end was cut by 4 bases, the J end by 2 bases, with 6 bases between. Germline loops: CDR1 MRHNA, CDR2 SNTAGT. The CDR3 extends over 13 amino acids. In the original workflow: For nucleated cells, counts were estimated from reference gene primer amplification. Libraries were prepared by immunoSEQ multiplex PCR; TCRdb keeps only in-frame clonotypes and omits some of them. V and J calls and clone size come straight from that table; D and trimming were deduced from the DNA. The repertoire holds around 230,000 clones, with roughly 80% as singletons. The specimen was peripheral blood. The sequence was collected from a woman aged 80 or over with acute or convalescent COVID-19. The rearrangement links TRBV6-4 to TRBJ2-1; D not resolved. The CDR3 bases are TGTGCCAGCAGTGCCACTACCTACAATGAGCAGTTCTTC. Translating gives CASSATTYNEQFF.